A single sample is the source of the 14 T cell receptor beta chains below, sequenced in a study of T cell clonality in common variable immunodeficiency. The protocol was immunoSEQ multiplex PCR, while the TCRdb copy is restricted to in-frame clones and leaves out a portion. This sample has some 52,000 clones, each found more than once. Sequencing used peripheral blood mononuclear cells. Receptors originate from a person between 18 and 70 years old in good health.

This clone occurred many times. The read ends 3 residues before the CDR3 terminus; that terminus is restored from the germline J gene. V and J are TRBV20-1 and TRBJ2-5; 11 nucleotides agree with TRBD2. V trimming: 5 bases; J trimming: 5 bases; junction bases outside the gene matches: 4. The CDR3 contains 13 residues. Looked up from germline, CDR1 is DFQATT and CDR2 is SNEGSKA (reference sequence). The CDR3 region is CSASTSGMETQYF. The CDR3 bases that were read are TGCAGTGCTTCGACTAGCGGGATGGAGACC.

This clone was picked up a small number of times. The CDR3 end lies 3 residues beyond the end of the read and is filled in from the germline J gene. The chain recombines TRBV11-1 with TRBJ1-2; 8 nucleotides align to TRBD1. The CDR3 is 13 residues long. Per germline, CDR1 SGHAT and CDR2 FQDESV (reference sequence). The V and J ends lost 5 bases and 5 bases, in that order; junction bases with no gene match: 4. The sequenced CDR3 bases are TGTGCCAGCAGCCCCGACAGGGGATATGGC. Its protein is CASSPDRGYG. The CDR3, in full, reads CASSPDRGYGYTF. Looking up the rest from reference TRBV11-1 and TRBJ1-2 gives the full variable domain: EAEVAQSPRYKITEKSQAVAFWCDPISGHATLYWYRQILGQGPELLVQFQDESVVDDSQLPKDRFSAERLKGVDSTLKIQPAELGDSAMYLCASSPDRGYGYTFGSGTRLTVV.

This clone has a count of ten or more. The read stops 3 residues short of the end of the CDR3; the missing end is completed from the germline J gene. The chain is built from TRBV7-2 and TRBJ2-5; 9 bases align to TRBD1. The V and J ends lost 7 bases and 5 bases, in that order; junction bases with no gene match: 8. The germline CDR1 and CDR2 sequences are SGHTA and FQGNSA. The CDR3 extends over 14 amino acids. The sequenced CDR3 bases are TGTGCCAGCATCCCGACAGGGGGATACGAGACC. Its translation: CASIPTGGYET. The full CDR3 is CASIPTGGYETQYF.

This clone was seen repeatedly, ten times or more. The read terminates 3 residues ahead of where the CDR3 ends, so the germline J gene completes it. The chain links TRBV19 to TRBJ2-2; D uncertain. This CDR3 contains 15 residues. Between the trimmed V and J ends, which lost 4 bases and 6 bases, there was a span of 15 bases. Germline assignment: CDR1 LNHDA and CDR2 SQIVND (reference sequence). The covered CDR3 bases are TGTGCCAGTAGTACGGAGCTACTACTACCCGGGGAG. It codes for CASSTELLLPGE. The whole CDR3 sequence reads CASSTELLLPGELFF.

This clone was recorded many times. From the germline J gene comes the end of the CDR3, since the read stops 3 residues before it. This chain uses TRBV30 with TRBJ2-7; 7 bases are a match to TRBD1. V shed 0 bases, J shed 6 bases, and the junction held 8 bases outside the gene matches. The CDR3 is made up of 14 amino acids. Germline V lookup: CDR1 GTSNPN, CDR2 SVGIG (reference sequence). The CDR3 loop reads CAWSVLGGRSEQYF. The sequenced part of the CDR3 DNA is TGTGCCTGGAGTGTATTAGGGGGCCGTAGCGAG.

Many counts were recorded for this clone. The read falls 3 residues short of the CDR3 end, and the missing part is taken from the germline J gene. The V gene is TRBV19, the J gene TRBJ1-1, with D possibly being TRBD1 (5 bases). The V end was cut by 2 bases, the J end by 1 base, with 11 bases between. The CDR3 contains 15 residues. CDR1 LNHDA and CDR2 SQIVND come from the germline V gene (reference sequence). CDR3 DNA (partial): TGTGCCAGTAGTATACAGGGTCTCGGGAACACTGAA. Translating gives CASSIQGLGNTE. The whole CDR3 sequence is CASSIQGLGNTEAFF.

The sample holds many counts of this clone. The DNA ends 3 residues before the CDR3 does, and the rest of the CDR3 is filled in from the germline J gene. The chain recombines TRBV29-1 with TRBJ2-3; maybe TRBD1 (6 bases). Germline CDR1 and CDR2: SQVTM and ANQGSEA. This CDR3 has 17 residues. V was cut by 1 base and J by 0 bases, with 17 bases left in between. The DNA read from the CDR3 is TGCAGCGTTGAAGTGGGGGACACGATCTATAGCACAGATACG. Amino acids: CSVEVGDTIYSTDT. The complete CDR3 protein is CSVEVGDTIYSTDTQYF.

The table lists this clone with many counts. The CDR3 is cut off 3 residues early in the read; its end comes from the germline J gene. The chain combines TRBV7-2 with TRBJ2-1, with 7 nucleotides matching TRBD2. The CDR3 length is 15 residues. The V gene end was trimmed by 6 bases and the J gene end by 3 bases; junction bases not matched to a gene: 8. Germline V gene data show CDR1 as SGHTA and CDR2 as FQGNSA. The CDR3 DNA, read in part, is TGTGCCAGCAGTATTCAACCGGGGGGCTACAATGAG. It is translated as CASSIQPGGYNE. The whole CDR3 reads CASSIQPGGYNEQFF.

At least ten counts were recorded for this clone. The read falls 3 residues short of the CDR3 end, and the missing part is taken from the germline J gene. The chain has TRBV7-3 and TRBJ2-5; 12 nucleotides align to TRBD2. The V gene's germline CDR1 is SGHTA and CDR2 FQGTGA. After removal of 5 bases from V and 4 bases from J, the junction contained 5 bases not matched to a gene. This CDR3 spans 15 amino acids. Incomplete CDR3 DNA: TGTGCCAGCAGCAGAGAGGGACTAGCGGGAGAGACC. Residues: CASSREGLAGET. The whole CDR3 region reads CASSREGLAGETQYF.

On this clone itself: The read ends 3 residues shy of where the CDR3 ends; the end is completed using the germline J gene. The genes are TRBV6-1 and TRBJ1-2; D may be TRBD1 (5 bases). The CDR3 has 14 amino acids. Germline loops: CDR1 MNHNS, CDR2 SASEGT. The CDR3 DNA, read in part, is TGTGCCAGCAGTGAAAGGACATACTCCTACGAC. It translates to CASSERTYSYD. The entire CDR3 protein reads CASSERTYSYDYTF.

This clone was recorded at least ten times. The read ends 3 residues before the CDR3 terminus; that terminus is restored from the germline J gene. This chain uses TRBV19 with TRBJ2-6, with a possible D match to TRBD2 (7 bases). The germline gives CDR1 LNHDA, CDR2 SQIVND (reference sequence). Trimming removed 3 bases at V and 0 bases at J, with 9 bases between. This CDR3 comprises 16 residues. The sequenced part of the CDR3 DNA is TGTGCCAGTAGTATGGGAGGGGGCTCTGGGGCCAACGTC. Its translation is CASSMGGGSGANV. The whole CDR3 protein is CASSMGGGSGANVLTF.

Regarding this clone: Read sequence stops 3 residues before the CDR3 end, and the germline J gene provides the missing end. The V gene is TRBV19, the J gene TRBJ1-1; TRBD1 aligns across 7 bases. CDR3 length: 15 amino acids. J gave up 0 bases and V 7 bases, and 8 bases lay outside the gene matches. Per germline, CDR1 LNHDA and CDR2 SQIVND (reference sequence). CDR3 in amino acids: CASNRQGNMNTEAFF. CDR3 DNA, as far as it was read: TGTGCCAGTAACAGACAGGGAAACATGAACACTGAA.

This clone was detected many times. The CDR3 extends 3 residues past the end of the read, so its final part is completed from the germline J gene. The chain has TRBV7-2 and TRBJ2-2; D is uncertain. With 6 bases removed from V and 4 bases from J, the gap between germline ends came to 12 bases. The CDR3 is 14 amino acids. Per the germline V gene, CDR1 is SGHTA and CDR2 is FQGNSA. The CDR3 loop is CASRIGLATGELFF. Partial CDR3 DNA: TGTGCCAGCAGAATAGGGTTGGCCACCGGGGAG.

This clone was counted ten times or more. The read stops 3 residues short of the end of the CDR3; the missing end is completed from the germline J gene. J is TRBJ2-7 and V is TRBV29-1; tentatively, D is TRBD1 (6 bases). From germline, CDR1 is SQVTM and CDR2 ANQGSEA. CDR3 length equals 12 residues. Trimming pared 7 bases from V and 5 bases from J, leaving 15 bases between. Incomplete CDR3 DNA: TGCAGCGGATCGTGGCAGGGGAACGAG. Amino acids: CSGSWQGNE. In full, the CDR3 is CSGSWQGNEQYF.